These T cell receptor beta chains were read from a single sample in a study of human T cells and chemical hapten exposure. MiXCR, run by TCRdb on the RACE reads, gives a single entry per CDR3 protein. The sample holds 75,000 to 100,000 distinct CDR3 sequences; around an eighth are singletons and the top ten take less than 2.5%. Sample: whole blood, taken in connection with sensitization to the hapten diphenylcyclopropenone (DPC). All receptors derive from a woman aged 40 to 50 with alopecia areata. Some clones in this sample may be carry-over from other donors' samples. Both conserved end residues are part of each CDR3. A D gene is named only where the DNA matches it firmly. Expanded clones are given a class, and other clones once, few, many or no size at all.

TRBD1 . TRBJ1-5 TRBV18 14 TGTGCCAGCTCACCGGTGGGACAGGGGGAGCCCCAGCATTTT CASSPVGQGEPQHF
TRBD2 few TRBJ2-7 TRBV29-1 14 TGCAGCGTGACCGGACTAGCGGGCACCTACGAGCAGTACTTC CSVTGLAGTYEQYF
. few TRBJ2-2 TRBV5-6 14 TGTGCCAGCAGCTTGGGAGTTAACACCGGGGAGCTGTTTTTT CASSLGVNTGELFF
. . TRBJ2-7 TRBV29-1 12 TGCAGCGCAGGGGATACCGGAGTTGTGCAGTACTTC CSAGDTGVVQYF
. . TRBJ1-1 TRBV7-2 12 TGTGCCAGCAGCTTAGGCCTCACTGAAGCTTTCTTT CASSLGLTEAFF
. few TRBJ2-3 TRBV2 13 TGTGCCAGCACAGGGGTTCGCACAGATACGCAGTATTTT CASTGVRTDTQYF
. . TRBJ1-5 TRBV5-8 14 TGTGCCAGCAGCTTGGATGGTCAGGGAATGCCCCAGCATTTT CASSLDGQGMPQHF
TRBD1 many TRBJ2-1 TRBV18 15 TGTGCCAGCTCAAGTGGGACAGGGAACTACAATGAGCAGTTCTTC CASSSGTGNYNEQFF
TRBD1 . TRBJ1-4 TRBV7-2 14 TGTGCCAGCAGCCCGGACAGGGGGTTCGGAAAACTGTTTTTT CASSPDRGFGKLFF
. many TRBJ2-3 TRBV28 13 TGTGCCAGCAGTTTAATGAGTGGCCAATCAATGGATTTT CASSLMSGQSMDF
. . TRBJ1-5 TRBV4-3 15 TGCGCCAGCAGCCAAGATTCCCGAAGGAATCAGCCCCAGCATTTT CASSQDSRRNQPQHF
. . TRBJ2-3 TRBV7-9 13 TGTGCCAGCACCCCACAGTGGACAGATACGCAGTATTTT CASTPQWTDTQYF
TRBD2 once TRBJ2-3 TRBV20-1 15 TGCAGTGCTAGTAACCTAGCGGGGACCACAGATACGCAGTATTTT CSASNLAGTTDTQYF
. few TRBJ2-6 TRBV12-3/TRBV12-4 14 TGTGCCAGCAGTTTTCACGGGGGGGCCAACGTCCTGACTTTC CASSFHGGANVLTF
. many TRBJ2-5 TRBV7-9 14 TGTGCCAGCAGCTTAACAGGGTCCCAAGAGACCCAGTACTTC CASSLTGSQETQYF
. . TRBJ1-4 TRBV7-2 14 TGTGCCAGCAGCTTAACCAGGGATGATGAAAAACTGTTTTTT CASSLTRDDEKLFF
TRBD2 . TRBJ2-1 TRBV12-3/TRBV12-4 15 TGTGCCAGCAGTTTAGCCAGCGGGATAAGCGATGAGCAGTTCTTC CASSLASGISDEQFF
TRBD1 . TRBJ1-5 TRBV20-1 14 TGCAGTGCGTTACAGGGGGGCAGCAATCAGCCCCAGCATTTT CSALQGGSNQPQHF
. . TRBJ2-3 TRBV7-6 18 TGTGCCAGCAGCTTAGAACCAAGGAGGGGGCAGTTACCAGATACGCAGTATTTT CASSLEPRRGQLPDTQYF
TRBD1 few TRBJ2-5 TRBV7-2 15 TGTGCCAGCAGCCAACCCAGGACAGGGTCAGAGACCCAGTACTTC CASSQPRTGSETQYF
TRBD1 . TRBJ1-2 TRBV6-6 13 TGTGCCAGCAGGGGACAGGGACTTAACGGCTACACCTTC CASRGQGLNGYTF
. few TRBJ1-1 TRBV5-5 17 TGTGCCAGCAGCCCCTCCGGACAGCCTCCATCGAACACTGAAGCTTTCTTT CASSPSGQPPSNTEAFF
. few TRBJ2-1 TRBV7-2 13 TGTGCCAGCAGCTTGACCCGTTACAATGAGCAGTTCTTC CASSLTRYNEQFF
. . TRBJ2-1 TRBV3-1 13 TGTGCCAGCAGCCCCGGACAGCACAATGAGCAGTTCTTC CASSPGQHNEQFF
. many TRBJ1-2 TRBV5-1 13 TGCGCCAGCAGCTTGGAGTCTAACTATGGCTACACCTTC CASSLESNYGYTF
. many TRBJ1-5 TRBV12-3/TRBV12-4 12 TGTGCCAGCAGTTTAGGCATTCAGCCCCAGCATTTT CASSLGIQPQHF
TRBD1 many TRBJ1-1 TRBV10-3 14 TGTGCCATCAGAGGACAGGGGGCTAACACTGAAGCTTTCTTT CAIRGQGANTEAFF
. . TRBJ2-1 TRBV9 11 TGTGCCAGCAGCGCCCATGAGGAGCAGTTCTTC CASSAHEEQFF
TRBD1 many TRBJ1-5 TRBV6-2/TRBV6-3 17 TGTGCCAGCAGTTACTCAGACTGGACAGGGGGCAATCAGCCCCAGCATTTT CASSYSDWTGGNQPQHF
TRBD2 few TRBJ2-3 TRBV7-6 16 TGTGCCAGCAGCTTAGCGATGCTAGCGGCCACAGATACGCAGTATTTT CASSLAMLAATDTQYF
TRBD1 . TRBJ1-2 TRBV5-1 14 TGCGCCAGCAGCCTCGACAGGGAGGACTATGGCTACACCTTC CASSLDREDYGYTF
. . TRBJ1-4 TRBV10-3 15 TGTGCCATCAGTGATAAGGGAGGTACTAATGAAAAACTGTTTTTT CAISDKGGTNEKLFF
TRBD2 few TRBJ2-7 TRBV28 15 TGTGTCAGCAGTTCCCAGACTAGCGTCTCCTACGAGCAGTACTTC CVSSSQTSVSYEQYF
. many TRBJ2-5 TRBV7-8 14 TGTGCCAGCAGCTTAGACAGGGCCCCGGGGACCCAGTACTTC CASSLDRAPGTQYF
. few TRBJ1-1 TRBV7-3 14 TGTGCCAGCAGCTTGCAGGGTATGAACACTGAAGCTTTCTTT CASSLQGMNTEAFF
. few TRBJ2-1 TRBV29-1 13 TGCAGCGTTGATAGCCGAATCCACAATGAGCAGTTCTTC CSVDSRIHNEQFF
. few TRBJ2-1 TRBV27 14 TGTGCCAGCAGTTTCCGAGCTCTCCACAATGAGCAGTTCTTC CASSFRALHNEQFF
. . TRBJ1-2 TRBV28 14 TGTGCCAGCAGCCAGGCTATGGGTAACTATGGCTACACCTTC CASSQAMGNYGYTF
. . TRBJ2-7 TRBV7-2 13 TGTGCCAGCAGCCTCGGGAGCCAGCGCGAGCAGTACTTC CASSLGSQREQYF
TRBD2 few TRBJ2-4 TRBV6-6 15 TGTGCCAGCAGTTCCCCAAGCGGGAGAGTAAACATTCAGTACTTC CASSSPSGRVNIQYF
TRBD2 few TRBJ2-3 TRBV29-1 15 TGCAGCGTCTCCATGGGGACTAGCGGGAGTAATACGCAGTATTTT CSVSMGTSGSNTQYF
. few TRBJ2-7 TRBV20-1 13 TGCAGTGCTAACACCGCTCCTTCCTACGAGCAGTACTTC CSANTAPSYEQYF
TRBD1 . TRBJ2-3 TRBV5-4 15 TGTGCCAGCAGCTTGGGGACAGGGGGCGCAGATACGCAGTATTTT CASSLGTGGADTQYF
. few TRBJ1-4 TRBV6-2/TRBV6-3 12 TGTGCCAGCAGTCCGAACCTTGAAAAACTGTTTTTT CASSPNLEKLFF
TRBD2 many TRBJ2-1 TRBV7-9 16 TGTGCCGGCCAAACTAGCGGGAGAGGTAAGGACGATGAGCAGTTCTTC CAGQTSGRGKDDEQFF